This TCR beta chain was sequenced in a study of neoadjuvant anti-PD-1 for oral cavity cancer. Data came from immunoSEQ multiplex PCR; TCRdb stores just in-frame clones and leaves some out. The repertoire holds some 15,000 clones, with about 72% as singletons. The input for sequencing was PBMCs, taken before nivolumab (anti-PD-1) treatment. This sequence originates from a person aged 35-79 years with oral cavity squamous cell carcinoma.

CDR3 sequence reads: CAISGDGLGEQYF. The CDR3 nucleotides are TGTGCCATCAGTGGTGACGGGCTGGGGGAGCAGTACTTC. The V call is TRBV10-3, the J call TRBJ2-7; D ambiguous. The germline V gene has CDR1 ENHRY and CDR2 SYGVKD. The length of the CDR3 is 13 residues. The V end lost 4 bases, the J end lost 7 bases, and 14 bases lay between the germline ends.